This paragraph reports one T cell receptor (beta chain). It has no known antigen specificity. Base quality data are lacking; no much larger clone is found one base away. The entry originates in a study of cytomegalovirus exposure and HLA in healthy donors (dated by TCRdb to about 2017). About the investigation overall: An earlier analysis of several hundred of the donors reported about 280 Gb of sequence data and 117 million unique TCR beta sequences obtained from around 170 million T cells. An early release that covered about 640 HLA-typed donors contained about 300 gigabases of sequencing data and 65 million to 100 million unique TCR sequences. Among the approximately 420 genotyped donors, approximately 82% belonged to the genetic ancestry cluster associated with self-reported Caucasian donors. The study aimed to test whether signatures of past pathogen exposure could be identified by cataloging public T cell receptors. The study used immunosequencing to profile the T cell repertoires of approximately 630 subjects and linked those repertoires to cytomegalovirus serostatus. In addition to the first cohort of approximately 650 subjects, a separate validation cohort of 120 different subjects was used. To predict cytomegalovirus infection status, the study brought together high-throughput TCR immunosequencing, statistical association of individual TCRs with disease status, and machine learning. A later analysis re-examined previously published TCR beta repertoires from about 700 donors and added high-resolution HLA genotyping to investigate patterns of TCR occurrence. Rather than drawing on any new phenotypic data, the later analysis identified candidate immune exposures from TCR beta sequences and the way those sequences occurred across donors. In an earlier analysis of roughly 540 of the donors, high-throughput TCR beta sequencing was used to judge whether each TCR beta V gene segment behaved as functional or pseudogenic. Alongside the repertoire data, information on donor age, sex, ethnicity and CMV serostatus was compiled. In a later genetic analysis, genome-wide SNP genotypes for about three fifths of the roughly 670 donors were used, and that subset was treated as a discovery cohort. All discovery cohort repertoires had been generated using a single sequencing platform. HLA typing covered class I and class II loci at four-digit resolution. Typing coverage varied by locus: 629-630 donors for A, B, C, DRB1 and DQB1; 522 for DQA1; over 600 for DPA1; approximately 450 for DPB1. Roughly 5 DR-DQ haplotypes were treated as single units for association and clustering because of strong linkage in the cohort. Among around 400 genotyped donors of the cohort, an average of about 240,000 unique TCR beta nucleotide sequences was sequenced per donor, of which approximately 18% were non-productive.

Overall study results and their limits: Linkage disequilibrium might explain the correlated functional status among segregating V segments, but an unknown experimental factor could not be excluded. The authors suggested that the approach could potentially be generalized to other disease states and immunological phenotypes. Several of the top co-occurrence clusters appeared to be linked to parvovirus B19, influenza, CMV and Epstein-Barr virus, according to a later analysis. Compared with equally common non-associated chains, HLA-associated TCR beta chains in a later analysis were more clonally expanded and had lower generation probabilities. Most TCR sequences were observed very rarely across donors, whereas some public TCRs were present in many individuals. A further reported finding was that TCR beta sequences accurately predicted the HLA-A and HLA-B alleles for most subjects in the first cohort. HLA typing was unavailable for some donors at each locus, so association tests used only the typed subset. This cohort had only TCR beta chains sequenced, and the lack of alpha or paired-chain data limited which features could be detected. An earlier analysis of around 600 of the donors showed that most TCR beta V segments appeared in productive rearrangements either about 87% or about 30% of the time, which broadly matched IMGT annotations. Because the 87-base-pair reads could not distinguish some IMGT-functional V segments, including TRBV6-2 and TRBV6-3, those segments were excluded. A few of the identified cytomegalovirus-associated TCR beta chains were confirmed in vitro to be specific for cytomegalovirus antigens. At a false discovery rate of 0.05, a later analysis linked roughly 17,000 TCR beta sequences to specific HLA alleles. Presence/absence analyses assumed roughly uniform sequencing depth across donors, an assumption that may not hold. A later genetic analysis associated a missense DCLRE1C variant with V-gene and J-gene trimming of TCR beta chains, and an independent cohort replicated the association. The study listed 164 TCR beta chains as associated with cytomegalovirus. Because counts were too low, approximately 15 rarely observed V segments, including chromosome 9 orphons, were excluded from the earlier analysis of 587 of the donors. Strong co-occurrence of HLA alleles, especially DR and DQ, made assigning TCR associations to individual alleles difficult. The classifier was reported to diagnose cytomegalovirus status with high specificity and sensitivity in both the original and validation cohorts. A cluster of highly shared sequence variants was judged likely to represent a technical artifact of the sequencing pipeline. According to a later analysis, most CMV-associated TCR beta chains appeared to be HLA-restricted, and the HLA associations seemed to be driven largely by CMV exposure. CMV serostatus was the only immune exposure information available for the cohort. A later genetic analysis reported fewer N-insertions in productive TCRs among donors in an Asian-associated ancestry cluster than the approximately 670-donor mean. In a later analysis, the rate of TCR association differed among HLA loci, with DRB1 alleles having the most associated TCRs and HLA-C alleles having the fewest.

The method behind the library was the immunoSEQ multiplex PCR assay. For the multiplex PCR, a mixture combining 60 forward primers for TCR Vbeta segments and 13 reverse primers for TCR Jbeta segments was used. A multiplex PCR assay on genomic DNA amplified the CDR3 region of rearranged TCR beta genes. The amplified TCR beta libraries were sequenced on the Illumina HiSeq System as 87-base-pair reads. The paper's processing steps were these. Across the roughly 600 repertoires, a later analysis counted approximately 75 million unique TCR beta chains, approximately 12 million of which were shared by at least two donors. Raw reads were error-corrected and collapsed into unique sequences by a nearest-neighbor algorithm in which closely related sequences were merged to remove PCR and sequencing errors. V, D and J gene segments were assigned by aligning CDR3 sequences to IMGT reference sequences. Each retained sequence needed at least a six-nucleotide match to both a V gene segment and a J gene segment. Rearrangements were called productive when the CDR3 lacked stop codons and stayed in frame with V and J; all others were non-productive. CDR3 was defined according to IMGT convention as the region running from the second conserved V-encoded cysteine to the conserved J-encoded phenylalanine. The earlier analysis of about 620 of the donors excluded sequences that lacked an unambiguous match to a single V gene segment. In an earlier analysis of approximately 590 of the donors, V segments were called functional above 56.7% productive rearrangements and were called segregating when the between-donor standard deviation exceeded 5%. To diagnose cytomegalovirus status from the catalog of TCR beta chain sequences, a statistical classification framework was built. V and J gene assignment, in a later analysis, came from comparing TCR nucleotide sequences with IMGT/GENE-DB human TR gene sequences. In a later analysis, CDR3 sequences and most-parsimonious VDJ recombination scenarios were assigned using the TCRdist pipeline. In a later analysis, each TCR beta chain was defined by its CDR3 amino acid sequence together with its V-gene family, and reads without a unique V-gene family were excluded. A later analysis removed 550 to 650 highly shared, low-generation-probability nucleotide sequences to deal with suspected cross-contamination and a sequencing artifact. A later analysis calculated a clonal expansion index for each public chain from normalized within-repertoire ranks of inferred template counts. In a later analysis, generation probabilities were computed with a VDJ recombination model fitted to out-of-frame rearrangements, and the resulting probabilities were checked against IGoR. In a later analysis, hypergeometric tests were used to score TCR-TCR, TCR-HLA and TCR-CMV co-occurrence, with a repertoire-size bias correction applied to TCR pairs. A later analysis estimated false discovery rates by permuting HLA or CMV assignments 20 times. In a later analysis, co-occurring TCRs were grouped using DBSCAN, with TCRdist sequence similarity added in when clustering inside HLA-allele-positive subsets. Co-occurrence clustering excluded repertoires with fewer than 30,000 or more than 120,000 public chains, plus five with anomalous nucleotide sharing. As stored in TCRdb, this immuneACCESS dataset retains in-frame rearrangements with V and J assigned. A fraction of the clones does not appear; measured against another copy, unresolved V genes explain less than half of the discrepancy, and the remainder lacks a known reason. Clone size and V and J calls were adopted from that table, with D and trimming inferred from the DNA. In this sample the table shows 130,000 to 150,000 clones, around 82% of which occur a single time. The ten top clones hold around 2.9% of the sample.

In total, just over 650 healthy bone marrow donors made up the cohort. At the time of sampling, every cohort member was nominally healthy, though immune exposures that went unrecorded were likely present. The donor was CMV seronegative and was included in the group of a few hundred seronegative cohort members. Every donor gave a peripheral blood sample, and the peripheral blood mononuclear cells from that sample were used for TCR beta sequencing. The Qiagen DNeasy Blood Extraction Kit was used to extract genomic DNA from the blood cell samples. The CDR3, from cysteine to phenylalanine, totals 13 residues. Only the CDR3 DNA is retained, 39 bases long and in frame from the first base. In the germline V gene (reference sequence), CDR1 corresponds to MNHEY and CDR2 to SMNVEV. V lost 4 bases and J lost 8 bases; the stretch between them is 14 bases long.

Sequencing used PBMCs. The sequence came from a female donor in good health and CMV-seronegative. The chain employs TRBV27 and TRBJ1-2, with an unclear D gene assignment. CDR3 region: CASSSQEAGGYTF. The bases read TGTGCCAGCAGTTCCCAGGAGGCGGGGGGCTACACCTTC.